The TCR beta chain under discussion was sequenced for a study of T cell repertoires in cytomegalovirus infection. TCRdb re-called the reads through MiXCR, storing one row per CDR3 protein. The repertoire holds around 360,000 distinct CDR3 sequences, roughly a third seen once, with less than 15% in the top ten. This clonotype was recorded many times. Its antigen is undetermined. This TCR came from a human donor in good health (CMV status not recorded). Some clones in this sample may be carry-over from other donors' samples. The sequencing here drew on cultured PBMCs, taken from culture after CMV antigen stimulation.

CDR3 amino acids: CASSLDGAGVAYNEQFF. Here the CDR3 DNA reads TGTGCCAGTAGTCTCGATGGAGCGGGAGTCGCCTACAATGAGCAGTTCTTC. The J gene is TRBJ2-1, the V gene TRBV19, with 8 bases fitting TRBD2. The CDR3 consists of 17 residues. With 5 bases clipped from V and 2 bases from J, the junction kept 11 bases outside the gene matches. The germline V gene encodes CDR1 LNHDA and CDR2 SQIVND (reference sequence).